This T cell receptor (beta chain) derives from a study of CXCR3-negative and CXCR3-positive naive CD8 T cells (dated by TCRdb to the late 2010s). For context, the study as a whole: Approximately 130 million TRB reads were obtained in total, roughly 1.5 +/- 0.3 million reads per library. Data from 11 donors, pooled across two independent experiments, went into the diversity and physicochemical repertoire analyses. For the TRBV-TRBJ cluster analysis, the naive subsets came from 5 donors, while the memory cells came from 3 donors.

For each CD8+ T cell subset, flow sorting was done in triplicate, and about 300,000 cells per subset went directly into RLT lysis buffer. Naive CD8+ T cells were defined stringently as CD45RO-CCR7+CD27+CD95- to exclude memory contaminants. Using standard density gradient centrifugation, peripheral blood mononuclear cells were isolated from buffy coats. Naive CXCR3-negative and CXCR3-positive CD8+ T cells were flow-sorted on a FACSAria III. Total RNA was extracted from sorted cells with an RNeasy Mini Kit. Sequencing was carried out with a NextSeq 550. The Human TCR Profiling Kit (MiLaboratory) was used to make UMI-labeled 5' RACE TRB cDNA libraries. cDNA synthesis used the entire amount of extracted RNA, and PCR amplification then used the entire amount of cDNA produced. The libraries were made side by side, with each library going through the same number of PCR cycles. The study's own analysis went as follows. About 49,000 +/- 11,000 unique UMI-labeled TRB cDNA molecules per library were extracted with MIGEC and MiXCR, with at least two reads per UMI required. An average of around 40,000 +/- 10,000 functional in-frame TRB CDR3 nucleotide clonotypes without stop codons was found per library. After downsampling to 5000 UMI-labeled TRB molecules per sample, diversity metrics, including normalized Shannon-Wiener and Chao1, were computed in VDJtools. VDJtools computed clonotype-size-weighted physicochemical properties of the central five CDR3 residues: interaction energy, strength, volume and Kidera factor 4. After the reads were reprocessed by TCRdb, one entry was made per CDR3 protein sequence, with no DNA. These V and J calls originate from TCRdb's pipeline instead of the authors' own analysis. The sample's table covers 100,000 to 150,000 distinct CDR3 sequences. Approximately 0.46% of the sample goes to the ten largest clones.

The CDR3 covers 17 residues, taking in both the cysteine and the phenylalanine. The protein alone is recorded here. Based on the germline V gene, the CDR1 and CDR2 sequences are SQVTM and ANQGSEA. On this clonotype: Its antigen is still unknown.

What the research found in general, with its limitations: Because surface CD5, which is linked to self-reactivity in mice, was comparable between the naive subsets, TCR interaction strength was also inferred from TRB CDR3 physicochemical properties. Within the same donor, TRBV-TRBJ usage looked similar between naive CXCR3-negative and CXCR3-positive cells, but memory cells had distinct patterns. Compared with CXCR3-negative naive cells, CXCR3-positive naive cells had TRB CDR3s with higher hydrophobicity (lower Kidera factor 4), lower energy, and higher strength and volume indices. CXCR3 expression partially decreased after cryopreservation, so most assays used freshly isolated PBMCs. Both naive subsets had comparably high repertoire diversity, while memory CD8+ T cells had much lower repertoire diversity.

The chain is made from TRBV29-1 and TRBJ2-1. The TCR sequence derives from a human donor in good health. Some clones in this sample may be carry-over from other donors' samples. The specimen sequenced was naive CXCR3- CD8+ T cells from blood. The sample's cell subset or site label, in plain terms: CD45RO-CCR7+CD27+CD95- naive CD8+ T cells lacking CXCR3 (TNR3-). Here the CDR3 is given as CSVEDQWTQSSYNEQFF.